The 3 T cell receptor beta chains below come from one sample, sequenced in a study of vaccination and CD4 T cells after COVID-19. Their antigen targets remain unknown. Treatment specified: approximately nine-day PBMC culture with coronavirus spike peptide pools or control peptides (ViraFEST assay). Cultured CD4+ T-cell DNA underwent Oncomine TCR Beta short-read sequencing. In TCRdb, the PCR reads were re-called with MiXCR into one record per CDR3 protein. The repertoire holds almost 20,000 distinct CDR3 sequences, with 45% to 60% as singletons. Sequencing was done on a sample of CD4+ T cells from blood, cultured in vitro. These receptors originate from a human donor who had recovered from COVID-19.

This rearrangement joins TRBV6-2 or TRBV6-3 to TRBJ1-2; no reliable D call. V dropped 2 bases and J dropped 0 bases, with 4 bases sitting between them. CDR1 is MNHEY and CDR2 is SVGEGT in the germline V gene. CDR3 length: 13 amino acids. CDR3 bases: TGTGCCAGCAGTTACAGGGCTAACTATGGCTACACCTTC. Protein product: CASSYRANYGYTF.

This clonotype was picked up one time. V and J are TRBV12-3 or TRBV12-4 and TRBJ2-7; 9 bases fit TRBD1. V shed 6 bases, J shed 3 bases, and the junction held 15 bases outside the gene matches. The CDR3 spans 17 residues. DNA for the CDR3: TGTGCCAGCAGCAGGCTTGGGGGGACAGGGAGGCTCTACGAGCAGTACTTC. It yields the protein CASSRLGGTGRLYEQYF.

In this sample, this clonotype turned up a few times. This chain joins TRBV24-1 and TRBJ2-3, with D perhaps matching TRBD1 (6 bases). V lost 2 bases to trimming and J lost 2 bases, with 13 bases between them. The CDR3 spans 16 residues. Germline values: CDR1 KGHDR, CDR2 SFDVKD. CDR3 amino acids: CATSDSTGLNTDTQYF. CDR3 DNA: TGTGCCACCAGTGATTCGACAGGCCTCAACACAGATACGCAGTATTTT.